This TCR beta chain comes out of a study of identical twins. Notes on the study in general: Out-of-frame alpha sequences that twins shared showed excess low generation probability. Out-of-frame sharing of TCR alpha in monozygotic twins was underestimated by models.

About this clonotype: As yet, its antigen is unknown.

Healthy Caucasians were all of the donors. TCRdb itself ran the 5' RACE reads through MiXCR, one entry per CDR3 protein. In the table there are a few hundred thousand distinct CDR3 sequences, 10% to 13% of which are singletons. The CDR3 is 15 amino acids. The V end was cut by 6 bases, the J end by 0 bases, with 13 bases between. CDR1 and CDR2 (germline): LGHDT, YNNKEL (reference sequence). This receptor was taken from a man aged 50 or older in good health. The V call is TRBV3-1, the J call TRBJ2-3, with D perhaps matching TRBD1 (6 bases). Sequencing used memory T cells sorted from blood. The CDR3 sequence is CASRPRGQSTDTQYF. The CDR3 nucleotides read TGTGCCAGCAGACCCAGGGGCCAAAGCACAGATACGCAGTATTTT.